These 23 T cell receptor beta chains were sequenced from one sample in a study of blood T cells in healthy people across ages. Next came a second PCR, run for roughly 6 to 11 cycles, which used a sample-barcoded 5' primer along with a J-beta primer mix. TCRdb re-called the 5' RACE reads with MiXCR, one entry per CDR3 protein. This sample has 1,800,000 or so distinct CDR3 sequences; 30% to 40% occur once, and the top ten carry about 23%. The sample comprised blood. All receptors come from a human donor in good health.

The chain carries TRBV7-6 and TRBJ2-7, with 7 bases matching TRBD2. CDR3 length equals 13 residues. Trimming at V came to 4 bases and at J to 5 bases, leaving 5 bases not matched to a gene. Germline assignment: CDR1 SGHVS and CDR2 FNYEAQ. DNA for the CDR3: TGTGCCAGCAGCTATCAACGGGGGGACGAGCAGTACTTC. Protein sequence: CASSYQRGDEQYF.

This clonotype occurred a few times. The rearrangement links TRBV29-1 to TRBJ2-5, with 7 bases fitting TRBD2. The J call may be incorrect, as the DNA end agrees better with TRBJ2-7. The CDR3 runs 12 residues. Germline V CDR1 and CDR2: SQVTM, ANQGSEA. The CDR3 DNA is TGCAGCGCGGGCTTTGGGGGGGACGAGCAGTACTTC. Encoded protein: CSAGFGGDEQYF.

The V and J genes are TRBV15 and TRBJ2-5; D perhaps matches TRBD1 (5 bases). The CDR3 length is 13 residues. The V and J ends lost 8 bases and 0 bases respectively, with 10 bases between them. CDR1 is LNHNV, CDR2 YYDKDF, per germline (reference sequence). CDR3 amino acids: CATSPGYQETQYF. The CDR3 nucleotides read TGTGCCACCTCCCCAGGGTACCAAGAGACCCAGTACTTC.

This clonotype was observed a handful of times. The rearrangement uses TRBV7-2 and TRBJ2-1; possible D gene TRBD1, 6 bases. The ends were cut back, 5 bases at V and 10 bases at J, with 21 bases in the middle. Germline V gene sequence: CDR1 SGHTA, CDR2 FQGNSA. The CDR3 totals 15 residues. The CDR3 spells CASSPQGYVAYEQFF. The CDR3 bases are TGTGCCAGCAGCCCCCAGGGGTATGTCGCCTACGAGCAGTTCTTC.

The rearrangement uses TRBV15 and TRBJ2-5, with a weak D call TRBD1 (6 bases). Between the trimmed V and J ends, which lost 5 bases and 2 bases, there was a span of 12 bases. The CDR3 totals 14 residues. The germline CDR1 and CDR2 sequences are LNHNV and YYDKDF (reference sequence). For the CDR3, the DNA is TGTGCCACCAGCGGGGGCATAGAGCAAGAGACCCAGTACTTC. It encodes CATSGGIEQETQYF.

The chain employs TRBV6-5 and TRBJ1-1; D not certain. The CDR3 extends over 14 amino acids. The V gene lost 2 bases and the J gene lost 9 bases, with 16 bases spanning the gap. Germline CDR1 is MNHEY and CDR2 is SVGAGI. This CDR3 is CASSYGQNEPQAFF. The CDR3 coding sequence is TGTGCCAGCAGTTACGGGCAGAACGAACCCCAAGCTTTCTTT.

The chain links TRBV25-1 to TRBJ1-2; D possibly corresponds to TRBD1 (5 bases). V dropped 3 bases and J dropped 4 bases, with 12 bases sitting between them. The CDR3 sequence is 14 residues long. CDR1 is MGHDK and CDR2 is SYGVNS in the germline V gene. The CDR3 nucleotides read TGTGCCAGCAGTGAGATCGACAGCCCCTATGGCTACACCTTC. The encoded protein is CASSEIDSPYGYTF.

This chain uses TRBV12-3 or TRBV12-4 with TRBJ1-2; no firm D call. The CDR3 totals 13 residues. V lost 8 bases and J 4 bases, leaving 14 bases between the germline ends. CDR3 region: CASGEIYPYGYTF. CDR3 nucleotides: TGTGCCAGCGGGGAGATTTACCCCTATGGCTACACCTTC.

The chain's CDR3 is CATSRELGYEQYF. The CDR3 DNA reads as TGTGCCACCAGCAGAGAGTTAGGCTACGAGCAGTACTTC. The genes are TRBV15 and TRBJ2-7; no definite D call. CDR1 is LNHNV and CDR2 is YYDKDF in the germline V gene (reference sequence). The CDR3 spans 13 residues. Trimming stripped 0 bases from V and 3 bases from J, with 6 bases between.

The chain combines TRBV7-2 with TRBJ1-1, with 10 nucleotides matching TRBD1. The CDR3 runs to 13 residues. CDR1 SGHTA and CDR2 FQGNSA come from the germline V gene. J was trimmed by 7 bases and V by 4 bases; bases with no gene match: 3. DNA for the CDR3: TGTGCCAGCAGCTCCGGGACAGGGGATGAAGCTTTCTTT. It is translated as CASSSGTGDEAFF. The full variable domain, rest sourced from reference TRBV7-2 and TRBJ1-1, is GAGVSQSPSNKVTEKGKDVELRCDPISGHTALYWYRQSLGQGLEFLIYFQGNSAPDKSGLPSDRFSAERTGGSVSTLTIQRTQQEDSAVYLCASSSGTGDEAFFGQGTRLTVV.

The rearrangement links TRBV7-9 to TRBJ2-2, with 9 bases aligning to TRBD1. CDR3 size: 17 residues. The trim removed 8 bases at V and 1 base at J, leaving 11 bases unmatched. Germline V CDR1 and CDR2: SEHNR, FQNEAQ (reference sequence). The CDR3 spells CASLPRTGVKNTGELFF. For the CDR3, the DNA is TGTGCCAGCCTACCCCGGACAGGGGTAAAGAACACCGGGGAGCTGTTTTTT.

A note on this clonotype: The junction departs from germline at one end; a sequencing error may be responsible. The chain employs TRBV7-9 and TRBJ2-1, with TRBD2 identical over 7 bases. CDR1 is SEHNR and CDR2 is FQNEAQ in the germline V gene (reference sequence). This CDR3 comprises 15 residues. Written as DNA, the CDR3 is TGTGTCAGCAGCCTAGAGGGACTACTTACAATGAAGCAGTTCTTC. Amino acids: CVSSLEGLLTMKQFF.

This clonotype was seen more than once but under ten times. The chain recombines TRBV11-2 with TRBJ2-6, with D possibly matching TRBD2 (6 bases). Trimming took 7 bases from V and 3 from J, leaving 10 bases between them. The CDR3 contains 14 residues. Per the germline V gene, CDR1 is SGHAT and CDR2 is FQNNGV. The CDR3 DNA sequence: TGTGCCAGCACCCAGGGACTTGGGGCCAACGTCCTGACTTTC. This sequence encodes CASTQGLGANVLTF.

This clonotype was recorded a few times. The chain joins TRBV20-1 to TRBJ2-7; TRBD2 is a possible D gene (5 bases). This CDR3 contains 13 residues. CDR1 and CDR2 (germline): DFQATT, SNEGSKA (reference sequence). The V and J ends lost 3 bases and 0 bases respectively, with 9 bases between them. The CDR3: CSASEGGSYEQYF. The CDR3 nucleotides read TGCAGTGCTAGCGAGGGCGGCTCCTACGAGCAGTACTTC.

Only a few counts were recorded for this clonotype. The chain links TRBV7-6 to TRBJ2-7; D remains unclear. V shed 1 base and J shed 6 bases, with 4 bases lying between them. Per the germline V gene, CDR1 is SGHVS and CDR2 is FNYEAQ. The CDR3 is 11 amino acids. The CDR3 DNA reads TGTGCCAGCAGCTTAGACTGCGAGCAGTACTTC. Translated: CASSLDCEQYF. The full variable domain, rest sourced from reference TRBV7-6 and TRBJ2-7, is GAGVSQSPRYKVTKRGQDVALRCDPISGHVSLYWYRQALGQGPEFLTYFNYEAQQDKSGLPNDRFSAERPEGSISTLTIQRTEQRDSAMYRCASSLDCEQYFGPGTRLTVT.

This chain connects TRBV28 to TRBJ2-4; D may be TRBD1 or TRBD2 (5 bases each). CDR1 MDHEN and CDR2 SYDVKM come from the germline V gene. This CDR3 contains 14 residues. V was cut by 6 bases and J by 7 bases, with 16 bases left in between. CDR3 residues: CASSGTLPGNIQYF. The CDR3 DNA sequence: TGTGCCAGCAGCGGGACCCTCCCCGGGAACATTCAGTACTTC.

The table lists this clonotype with many counts. A much larger clone lies a single base off, so this may be a read error. The genes are TRBV20-1 and TRBJ2-7, with 8 bases that match TRBD2. Germline V lookup: CDR1 DFQATT, CDR2 SNEGSKA (reference sequence). After removal of 3 bases from V and 0 bases from J, the junction contained 1 base not matched to a gene. The length of the CDR3 is 13 residues. CDR3 sequence (DNA): TGCAGTGCTAGGGGGACTAGCTCCTACGAGCAGTACTTC. Protein sequence: CSARGTSSYEQYF.

Only a few counts were recorded for this clonotype. V gene TRBV6-1 combines with J gene TRBJ2-7; 8 bases line up with TRBD1. J was trimmed by 3 bases and V by 0 bases; bases with no gene match: 7. Germline CDR1 is MNHNS and CDR2 is SASEGT. The CDR3 is made up of 16 amino acids. CDR3 loop: CASSEAPTGANYEQYF. The DNA for the CDR3 is TGTGCCAGCAGTGAAGCTCCGACAGGGGCCAACTACGAGCAGTACTTC.

The chain is built from TRBV20-1 and TRBJ2-5; 8 positions match TRBD1. The length of the CDR3 is 14 residues. V lost 5 bases and J lost 5; bases outside the gene matches: 10. Germline CDR1 DFQATT, CDR2 SNEGSKA (reference sequence). CDR3 bases: TGCAGTGCTCCAGATGACAGGGGATGGGAGACCCAGTACTTC. Amino acid sequence: CSAPDDRGWETQYF.

This clonotype appeared a few times. The chain joins TRBV6-5 to TRBJ2-6, with D perhaps matching TRBD1 or TRBD2 (5 bases each). The CDR3 has 17 residues. With 4 bases removed from V and 0 bases from J, the gap between germline ends came to 13 bases. Germline lookup yields CDR1 MNHEY and CDR2 SVGAGI. CDR3 in amino acids: CASSSGRISSGANVLTF. The CDR3 DNA is TGTGCCAGCAGTTCGGGACGGATAAGCTCTGGGGCCAACGTCCTGACTTTC.

As concerns this clonotype: This may stem from a read error, because a much larger clone lies one nucleotide away. The chain employs TRBV12-3 or TRBV12-4 and TRBJ1-5; D remains ambiguous. The V end lost 3 bases, the J end lost 2 bases, and 11 bases lay between the germline ends. CDR3 length equals 15 residues. CDR3 nucleotide sequence: TGTGCCAGCAGTTTGGGTAAGGTACGCAATCAGCCCCAGCATTTT. As protein: CASSLGKVRNQPQHF.

The V call is TRBV6-5, the J call TRBJ2-2; D may be TRBD2 (5 bases). This CDR3 region has 19 residues. Germline V gene sequence: CDR1 MNHEY, CDR2 SVGAGI. V was shortened by 0 bases and J by 4 bases, with 21 bases between the two germline ends. CDR3 in amino acids: CASSYSSLGPSRGTGELFF. CDR3 nucleotides: TGTGCCAGCAGTTACTCGTCACTAGGACCCTCAAGAGGCACCGGGGAGCTGTTTTTT.

The chain recombines TRBV27 with TRBJ1-2; 10 bases agree with TRBD1. J lost 7 bases, V lost 5 bases, and 4 bases had no gene match. This CDR3 spans 13 amino acids. The germline V gene has CDR1 MNHEY and CDR2 SMNVEV (reference sequence). CDR3 loop: CASSTDRGLGYTF. As DNA, the CDR3 is TGTGCCAGCAGTACTGACAGGGGGCTTGGCTACACCTTC.